This T cell receptor (beta chain) was profiled in a study of T cell changes during pregnancy in multiple sclerosis. Data came from immunoSEQ multiplex PCR; TCRdb stores just in-frame clones and leaves some out. This table has approximately 41,000 clones, approximately 94% appearing once. Per germline, CDR1 MGHRA and CDR2 YSYEKL. V lost 5 bases to trimming and J lost 2 bases; unmatched junction nucleotides: 4. CDR3 size: 14 residues. The TCR sequence derives from a female donor with multiple sclerosis, enrolled in a pregnancy study. This sequence joins TRBV4-1 and TRBJ1-2; 8 nucleotides match TRBD1. Sequences were derived from CD8+ T cells from peripheral blood mononuclear cells, sampled in the third trimester of pregnancy. CDR3 in amino acids: CASSTRQGNYGYTF. DNA of the CDR3: TGCGCCAGCAGCACCCGACAGGGGAACTATGGCTACACCTTC.